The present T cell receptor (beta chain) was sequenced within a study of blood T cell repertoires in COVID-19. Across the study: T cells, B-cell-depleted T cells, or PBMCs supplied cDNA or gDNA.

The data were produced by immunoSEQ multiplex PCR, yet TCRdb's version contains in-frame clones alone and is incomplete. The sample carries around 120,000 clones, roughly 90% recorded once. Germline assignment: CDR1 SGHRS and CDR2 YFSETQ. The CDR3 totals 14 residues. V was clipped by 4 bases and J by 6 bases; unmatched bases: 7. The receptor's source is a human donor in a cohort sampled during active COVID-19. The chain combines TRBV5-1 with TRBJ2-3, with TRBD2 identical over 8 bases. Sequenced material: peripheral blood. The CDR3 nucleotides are TGCGCCAGCAGCCCCGGGACTAGTCCGGATACGCAGTATTTT. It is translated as CASSPGTSPDTQYF.